This TCR beta chain was obtained from a study of CD8+ T cells in alopecia areata. Across the whole study: Treated individuals took tofacitinib by mouth, 5 to 10 mg twice daily.

The CDR3 is 16 amino acids. Germline-derived CDR1 and CDR2 are SEHNR and FQNEAQ (reference sequence). Trimming took off 5 bases at V and 0 bases at J, with 13 bases between the two ends. This clone was seen at least ten times. Sequencing templates came from extracted RNA that was reverse transcribed into cDNA. Produced via immunoSEQ multiplex PCR; TCRdb's table is partial and in-frame only. The table includes hundreds of thousands of clones, 67% detected once. The source was CD4+ T cells sorted from blood, collected at week 0. This chain joins TRBV7-9 and TRBJ2-2, with D possibly being TRBD1 (6 bases). The sequence derives from a human donor with alopecia areata. In DNA, the CDR3 is TGTGCCAGCAGCCCCCGGACAGCCCCGAACACCGGGGAGCTGTTTTTT. Residues: CASSPRTAPNTGELFF.